These T cell receptor beta chains were read from a single sample in a study of technical replicates of blood from a few donors. The protocol was immunoSEQ multiplex PCR, while the TCRdb copy is restricted to in-frame clones and leaves out a portion. The data contain fewer than 100,000 clones, roughly 95% of them singletons. What was sequenced was T cells isolated from PBMCs. These receptors all stem from a human donor in good health. Both conserved end residues are part of each CDR3. The order of the fields is clone size, V gene, J gene, D gene, CDR3 protein, CDR3 DNA. A D gene is named only where the DNA matches it firmly. The size of a clone is reported for some rows only, either as once, few or many, or as a class for expanded clones.

-	TRBV27	TRBJ2-5	-	CASSLWASRVETQYF	TGTGCCAGCAGTTTATGGGCTTCCAGGGTGGAGACCCAGTACTTC
-	TRBV4-2	TRBJ2-7	-	CASTHGTSTYEQYF	TGTGCCAGCACCCACGGGACAAGCACCTACGAGCAGTACTTC
once	TRBV4-3	TRBJ1-4	-	CASSQDVIGAPGAKLFF	TGCGCCAGCAGCCAAGATGTGATCGGGGCGCCAGGGGCGAAACTGTTTTTT
-	TRBV29-1	TRBJ2-7	TRBD2	CSVEYMAGTSSYEQYF	TGCAGCGTTGAATATATGGCGGGGACTAGCTCCTACGAGCAGTACTTC
-	TRBV7-9	TRBJ2-3	-	CASSPGVSGTDTQYF	TGTGCCAGCAGCCCGGGGGTAAGCGGCACAGATACGCAGTATTTT
-	TRBV23-1	TRBJ1-2	TRBD1	CASSHQGAGYTF	TGCGCCAGCAGTCATCAGGGGGCTGGCTACACCTTC
-	TRBV7-2	TRBJ2-7	TRBD2	CASSTGGNSYEQYF	TGTGCCAGCAGCACGGGGGGGAACTCCTACGAGCAGTACTTC
-	TRBV6-5	TRBJ1-2	-	CASSYDDRNFGYTF	TGTGCCAGCAGTTATGACGACAGAAACTTCGGCTACACCTTC
-	TRBV29-1	TRBJ2-1	TRBD2	CSALAGVNEQFF	TGCAGCGCACTAGCGGGTGTCAATGAGCAGTTCTTC
-	TRBV2	TRBJ1-1	TRBD1	CASTTTGGLTEAFF	TGTGCCAGCACCACGACAGGGGGCCTCACTGAAGCTTTCTTT
-	TRBV29-1	TRBJ1-1	-	CSVVQGSMNTEAFF	TGCAGCGTTGTTCAGGGCTCCATGAACACTGAAGCTTTCTTT
-	TRBV9	TRBJ1-2	-	CASSPREIINGYTF	TGTGCCAGCAGCCCCCGTGAGATCATAAATGGCTACACCTTC
-	TRBV27	TRBJ2-1	TRBD2	CASSIAGTMDEQFF	TGTGCCAGCAGTATAGCGGGAACAATGGATGAGCAGTTCTTC
-	TRBV6-4	TRBJ2-1	TRBD1	CASSGGTANEQFF	TGTGCCAGCAGTGGAGGGACAGCCAATGAGCAGTTCTTC
-	TRBV5-6	TRBJ2-7	-	CASSSTVYEQYF	TGTGCCAGCAGCTCAACAGTATATGAGCAGTACTTC
-	TRBV6-5	TRBJ1-1	-	CASSFGLDETEAFF	TGTGCCAGCAGTTTCGGACTTGACGAGACTGAAGCTTTCTTT
-	TRBV11-3	TRBJ2-3	-	CASSLGLASRDTQYF	TGTGCCAGCAGCCTGGGGCTAGCGAGCAGAGATACGCAGTATTTT
-	TRBV7-7	TRBJ2-3	TRBD2	CASSLGGTSETDTQYF	TGTGCTAGCAGCTTAGGAGGGACTAGCGAGACAGATACGCAGTATTTT
-	TRBV25-1	TRBJ2-1	TRBD2	CASSDPSGRAKNEQFF	TGTGCCAGCAGTGACCCTAGCGGGAGGGCCAAAAATGAGCAGTTCTTC
-	TRBV11-2	TRBJ2-1	TRBD2	CASNPYSGRDNEQFF	TGTGCCAGCAACCCCTATAGCGGGAGGGACAATGAGCAGTTCTTC
-	TRBV25-1	TRBJ1-4	-	CASSGADPTNEKLFF	TGTGCCAGCAGTGGGGCTGATCCAACTAATGAAAAACTGTTTTTT
-	TRBV7-2	TRBJ2-3	TRBD1	CASSLDRGLGDTQYF	TGTGCCAGCAGCTTGGACAGGGGATTAGGGGATACGCAGTATTTT
-	TRBV29-1	TRBJ1-1	-	CSVFQGPNTEAFF	TGCAGCGTTTTCCAGGGGCCTAACACTGAAGCTTTCTTT
-	TRBV7-8	TRBJ1-2	TRBD1	CASSLDLGTGGGGYTF	TGTGCCAGCAGCTTAGATCTGGGGACAGGGGGAGGTGGCTACACCTTC
-	TRBV7-2	TRBJ2-2	TRBD1	CASSLASGTGGPTGELFF	TGTGCCAGCAGCTTAGCTTCCGGGACAGGGGGCCCCACCGGGGAGCTGTTTTTT
-	TRBV30	TRBJ2-1	TRBD2	CAWSSGRGINEQFF	TGTGCCTGGTCTAGCGGGAGGGGAATCAATGAGCAGTTCTTC
-	TRBV19	TRBJ1-4	TRBD1	CASSIPGQGAEKLFF	TGTGCCAGTAGTATACCGGGACAGGGTGCCGAAAAACTGTTTTTT
-	TRBV25-1	TRBJ2-3	TRBD1	CASSEMDREYADTQYF	TGTGCCAGCAGTGAGATGGACAGGGAATATGCAGATACGCAGTATTTT
-	TRBV9	TRBJ2-4	-	CASSVGGLAKNIQYF	TGTGCCAGCAGCGTAGGAGGGCTAGCCAAAAACATTCAGTACTTC
-	TRBV10-3	TRBJ2-7	-	CAISVSYYEQYF	TGTGCCATCAGTGTTAGTTACTACGAGCAGTACTTC